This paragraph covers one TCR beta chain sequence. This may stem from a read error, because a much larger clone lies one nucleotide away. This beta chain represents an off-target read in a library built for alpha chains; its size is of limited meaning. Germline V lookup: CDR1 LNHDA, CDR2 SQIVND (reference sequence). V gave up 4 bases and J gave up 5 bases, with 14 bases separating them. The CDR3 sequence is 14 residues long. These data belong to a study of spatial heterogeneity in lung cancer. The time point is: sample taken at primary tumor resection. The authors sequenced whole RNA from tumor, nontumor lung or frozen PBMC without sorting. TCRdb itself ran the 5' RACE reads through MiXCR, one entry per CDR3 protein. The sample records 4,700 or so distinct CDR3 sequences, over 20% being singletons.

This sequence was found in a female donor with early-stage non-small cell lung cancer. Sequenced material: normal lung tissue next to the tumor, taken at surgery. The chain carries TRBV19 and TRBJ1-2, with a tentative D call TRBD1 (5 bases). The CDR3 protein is CASSTLGQEYGYTF. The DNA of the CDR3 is TGTGCCAGTAGTACCCTGGGGCAGGAGTATGGCTACACCTTC. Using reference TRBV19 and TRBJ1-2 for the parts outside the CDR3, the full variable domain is DGGITQSPKYLFRKEGQNVTLSCEQNLNHDAMYWYRQDPGQGLRLIYYSQIVNDFQKGDIAEGYSVSREKKESFPLTVTSAQKNPTAFYLCASSTLGQEYGYTFGSGTRLTVV.